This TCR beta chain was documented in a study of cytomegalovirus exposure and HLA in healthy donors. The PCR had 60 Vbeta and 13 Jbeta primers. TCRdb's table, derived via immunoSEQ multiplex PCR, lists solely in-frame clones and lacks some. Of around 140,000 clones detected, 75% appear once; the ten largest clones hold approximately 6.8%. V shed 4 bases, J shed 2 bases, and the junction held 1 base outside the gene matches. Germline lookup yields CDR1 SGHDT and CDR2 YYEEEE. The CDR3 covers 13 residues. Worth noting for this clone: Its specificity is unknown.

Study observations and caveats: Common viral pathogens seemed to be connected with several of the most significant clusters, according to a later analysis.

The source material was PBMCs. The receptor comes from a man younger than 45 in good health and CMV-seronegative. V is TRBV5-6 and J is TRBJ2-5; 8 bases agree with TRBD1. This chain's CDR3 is CASSRTGQETQYF. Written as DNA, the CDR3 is TGTGCCAGCAGCCGGACAGGGCAAGAGACCCAGTACTTC.